The TCR beta chain described here comes from a study of control samples from healthy donors and cancer patients. This clone was seen a few times. Repertoires were generated with immunoSEQ multiplex PCR, while TCRdb's copy carries only in-frame clones and drops some. This table holds around 130,000 clones, around nine tenths found once. The CDR3 sequence is 14 residues long. The V end lost 1 base, the J end lost 3 bases, and 10 bases lay between the germline ends. Germline V CDR1 and CDR2: GTSNPN, SVGIG (reference sequence). Sequencing was done on a sample of blood. The chain is built from TRBV30 and TRBJ1-5; perhaps TRBD1 as D (6 bases). The sequence derives from a man in his thirties or forties in good health. The DNA of the CDR3 is TGTGCCTGGAGTGGTGGACAGCCCAATCAGCCCCAGCATTTT. Protein product: CAWSGGQPNQPQHF.